This T cell receptor (beta chain) was recorded in a study of cytomegalovirus exposure and HLA in healthy donors. Findings and limits, study-wide: One cluster of highly shared sequence variants probably arose as a sequencing artifact.

PCR employed 60 Vbeta and 13 Jbeta primers. TCRdb keeps only in-frame clones here, not all; method: immunoSEQ multiplex PCR. Of 65,000 or so clones listed, approximately 80% are singletons. About this clone itself: The antigen remains undetermined.

Trimming at V came to 6 bases and at J to 2 bases, leaving 5 bases not matched to a gene. This CDR3 spans 15 amino acids. CDR1 KGHSH and CDR2 LQKENI come from the germline V gene. V gene TRBV18 combines with J gene TRBJ2-2; 8 bases line up with TRBD1. Sequencing input: PBMCs. The TCR comes from a woman in her forties in good health and CMV-seropositive. The CDR3 DNA is TGTGCCAGCTCCCCTGGACAGGGAAACACCGGGGAGCTGTTTTTT. It encodes CASSPGQGNTGELFF.